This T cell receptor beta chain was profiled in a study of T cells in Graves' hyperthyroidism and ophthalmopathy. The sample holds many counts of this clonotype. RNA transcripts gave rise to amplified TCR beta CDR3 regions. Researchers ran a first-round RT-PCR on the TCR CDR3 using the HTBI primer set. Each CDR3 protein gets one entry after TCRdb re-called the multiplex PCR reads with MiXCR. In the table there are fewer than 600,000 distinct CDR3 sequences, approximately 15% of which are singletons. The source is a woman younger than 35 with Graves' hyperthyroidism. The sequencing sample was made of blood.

In nucleotides, the CDR3 is TGTGCCAGCAGCCTGGGACACGCTGCCTCTGGGGCCAACGTCCTGACTTTC. Its protein product is CASSLGHAASGANVLTF. The chain joins TRBV3-1 to TRBJ2-6; tentative D call: TRBD1 (6 bases). The ends were cut back, 4 bases at V and 0 bases at J, with 13 bases in the middle. The length of the CDR3 is 17 residues. The germline V gene encodes CDR1 LGHDT and CDR2 YNNKEL (reference sequence).